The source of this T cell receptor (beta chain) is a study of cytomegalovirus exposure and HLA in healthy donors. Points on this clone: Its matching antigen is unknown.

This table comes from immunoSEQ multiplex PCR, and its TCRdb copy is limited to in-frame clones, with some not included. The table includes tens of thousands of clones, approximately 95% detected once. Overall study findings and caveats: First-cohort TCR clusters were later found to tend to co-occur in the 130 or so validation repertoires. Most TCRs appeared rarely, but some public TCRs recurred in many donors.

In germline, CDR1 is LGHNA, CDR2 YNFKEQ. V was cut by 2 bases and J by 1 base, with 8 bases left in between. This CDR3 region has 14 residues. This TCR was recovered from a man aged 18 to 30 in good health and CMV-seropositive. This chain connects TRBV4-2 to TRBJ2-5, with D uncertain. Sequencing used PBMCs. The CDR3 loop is CASSQFEAQETQYF. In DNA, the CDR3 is TGTGCCAGCAGCCAATTCGAAGCCCAAGAGACCCAGTACTTC.